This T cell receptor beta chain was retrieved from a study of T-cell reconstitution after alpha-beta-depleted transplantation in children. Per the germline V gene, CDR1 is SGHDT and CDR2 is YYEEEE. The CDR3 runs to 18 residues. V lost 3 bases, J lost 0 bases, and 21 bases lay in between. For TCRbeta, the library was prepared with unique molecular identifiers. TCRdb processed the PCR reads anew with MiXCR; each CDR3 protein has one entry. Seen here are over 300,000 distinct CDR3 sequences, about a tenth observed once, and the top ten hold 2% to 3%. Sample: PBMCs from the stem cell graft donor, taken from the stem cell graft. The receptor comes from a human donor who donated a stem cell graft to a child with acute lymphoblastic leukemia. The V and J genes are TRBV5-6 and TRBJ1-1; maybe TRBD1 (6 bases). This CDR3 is CASSSQHRQDYMNTEAFF. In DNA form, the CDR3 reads TGTGCCAGCAGCTCCCAACACCGACAGGATTACATGAACACTGAAGCTTTCTTT.